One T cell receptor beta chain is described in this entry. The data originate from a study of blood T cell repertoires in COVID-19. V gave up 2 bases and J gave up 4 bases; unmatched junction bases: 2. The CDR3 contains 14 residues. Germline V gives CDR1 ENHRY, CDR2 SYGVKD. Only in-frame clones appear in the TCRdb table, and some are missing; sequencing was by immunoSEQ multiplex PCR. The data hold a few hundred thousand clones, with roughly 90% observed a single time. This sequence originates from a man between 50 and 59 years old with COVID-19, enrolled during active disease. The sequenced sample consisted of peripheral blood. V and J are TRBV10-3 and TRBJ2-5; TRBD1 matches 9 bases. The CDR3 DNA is TGTGCCATCAGTGAGGGGACAGGGAGAGAGACCCAGTACTTC. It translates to CAISEGTGRETQYF.